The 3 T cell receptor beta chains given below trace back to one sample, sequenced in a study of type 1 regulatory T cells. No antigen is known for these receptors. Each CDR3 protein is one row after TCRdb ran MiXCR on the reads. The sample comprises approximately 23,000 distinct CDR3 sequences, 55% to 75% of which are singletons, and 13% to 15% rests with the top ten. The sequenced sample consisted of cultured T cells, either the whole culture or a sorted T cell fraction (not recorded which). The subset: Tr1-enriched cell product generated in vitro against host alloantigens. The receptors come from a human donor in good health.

CDR3 protein: CASSLGGANTGELFF. CDR3 DNA: TGTGCCAGCAGCTTGGGCGGGGCGAACACCGGGGAGCTGTTTTTT. This chain uses TRBV7-9 with TRBJ2-2; D possibly corresponds to TRBD2 (6 bases). Germline V gene data show CDR1 as SEHNR and CDR2 as FQNEAQ (reference sequence). The germline V and J ends were trimmed by 3 bases and 0 bases, with 8 bases remaining between them. The CDR3 has 15 residues.

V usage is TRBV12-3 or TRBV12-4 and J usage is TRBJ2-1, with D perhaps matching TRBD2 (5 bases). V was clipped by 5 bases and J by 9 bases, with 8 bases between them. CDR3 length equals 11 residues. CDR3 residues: CASSLSGEQFF. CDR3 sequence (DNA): TGTGCCAGCAGTCTCAGCGGTGAGCAGTTCTTC.

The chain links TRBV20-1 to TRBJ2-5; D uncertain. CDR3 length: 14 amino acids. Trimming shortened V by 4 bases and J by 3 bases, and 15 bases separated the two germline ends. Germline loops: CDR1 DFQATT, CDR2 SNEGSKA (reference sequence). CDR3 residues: CSATRSLSEETQYF. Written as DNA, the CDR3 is TGCAGTGCTACCCGGTCACTGTCCGAAGAGACCCAGTACTTC.